These 27 T cell receptor beta chains were sequenced from one sample in a study of monozygotic twins with inflammatory bowel disease. With the 5' RACE reads reprocessed, TCRdb shows one record per CDR3 protein and no DNA. The table gives about 170,000 distinct CDR3 sequences; the top ten clones make up under 3.5% of it. Material for sequencing was blood. These receptors all come from a human donor with ulcerative colitis or Crohn's disease, or a healthy co-twin of an affected twin (not recorded which).

V gene TRBV4-1 combines with J gene TRBJ2-1; TCRdb's D gene call, TRBD2, goes unchecked for lack of DNA. This CDR3 comprises 16 residues. CDR1 and CDR2 from the germline V gene are MGHRA and YSYEKL. This CDR3 reads CASSQSGGLAGSEQFF.

The genes are TRBV2 and TRBJ2-2; TCRdb outputs TRBD2, but without DNA this stays unchecked. The CDR3 extends over 15 amino acids. The germline CDR1 and CDR2 sequences are SNHLY and FYNNEI. The CDR3 region is CASSGRGGPTGELFF.

The chain carries TRBV27 and TRBJ2-3; as DNA is missing, the TRBD2 call by TCRdb cannot be tested. Looked up from germline, CDR1 is MNHEY and CDR2 is SMNVEV (reference sequence). The CDR3 contains 17 residues. The CDR3 sequence: CASSLSWGLATTDTQYF.

The chain uses TRBV29-1 and TRBJ1-1; the D call from TCRdb, TRBD1, cannot be confirmed without DNA. Germline-derived CDR1 and CDR2 are SQVTM and ANQGSEA. The CDR3 sequence is 13 residues long. CDR3 sequence: CSVEGQGYAVAFF.

The gene calls are TRBV28 and TRBJ1-4; the TCRdb D gene call, TRBD1, has no DNA to confirm it. Germline V gene sequence: CDR1 MDHEN, CDR2 SYDVKM. This CDR3 region has 14 residues. The CDR3 here is CASSYQGNNEKLFF.

The chain links TRBV4-2 to TRBJ2-4; TCRdb's D call of TRBD2 is untestable without DNA. Germline CDR1 is LGHNA and CDR2 is YNFKEQ. The CDR3 is made up of 19 amino acids. This CDR3 is CASSAGTSGRGSAKNIQYF.

The CDR3 is CASSYSRGSGGSYEQYF. The chain uses TRBV6-5 and TRBJ2-7; no DNA is available, so the TRBD2 call from TCRdb remains unchecked. The V gene's germline CDR1 is MNHEY and CDR2 SVGAGI. The CDR3 contains 17 residues.

This clonotype registers medium-sized by frequency. J is TRBJ2-1 and V is TRBV5-1; the TCRdb call, TRBD1, lacks DNA for checking. Per the germline V gene, CDR1 is SGHRS and CDR2 is YFSETQ. The CDR3 length is 15 residues. The CDR3 reads CASSLGPGAYNEQFF. Filled out from reference TRBV5-1 and TRBJ2-1, the complete variable domain reads KAGVTQTPRYLIKTRGQQVTLSCSPISGHRSVSWYQQTPGQGLQFLFEYFSETQRNKGNFPGRFSGRQFSNSRSEMNVSTLELGDSALYLCASSLGPGAYNEQFFGPGTRLTVL.

The gene calls are TRBV27 and TRBJ2-7; TCRdb outputs TRBD1, but without DNA this stays unchecked. CDR3 size: 20 residues. The germline gives CDR1 MNHEY, CDR2 SMNVEV (reference sequence). CDR3 in amino acids: CASSLSTPRQGAGRAYEQYF.

The chain is built from TRBV12-3 or TRBV12-4 and TRBJ2-2; lacking DNA, the TRBD2 call made by TCRdb goes unchecked. The CDR3 covers 15 residues. This chain's CDR3 is CASSFGGRNTGELFF.

CDR3 sequence: CASSPGGSTDTQYF. V is TRBV7-8 and J is TRBJ2-3; TCRdb returns TRBD1, unconfirmable since there is no DNA. Germline values: CDR1 SGHVS, CDR2 FQNEAQ. The CDR3 loop spans 14 amino acids.

This chain links TRBV11-2 with TRBJ2-2. CDR1 and CDR2 from the germline V gene are SGHAT and FQNNGV. This CDR3 comprises 15 residues. The CDR3 is CASSLDGPFSGELFF.

This chain connects TRBV5-4 to TRBJ2-3; TCRdb picks TRBD2, but there is no DNA to check that call. Germline V CDR1 and CDR2: SGHNT, YYREEE (reference sequence). The CDR3 contains 16 residues. CDR3 sequence reads: CASSSSGRVGTDTQYF. Full variable domain (rest looked up from reference TRBV5-4 and TRBJ2-3): ETGVTQSPTHLIKTRGQQVTLRCSSQSGHNTVSWYQQALGQGPQFIFQYYREEENGRGNFPPRFSGLQFPNYSSELNVNALELDDSALYLCASSSSGRVGTDTQYFGPGTRLTVL.

This sequence joins TRBV5-4 and TRBJ2-1; TCRdb gives TRBD2 as the D gene, but with no DNA this cannot be confirmed. Per germline, CDR1 SGHNT and CDR2 YYREEE (reference sequence). This CDR3 has 16 amino acids. The CDR3 spells CASSLGTSGHINEQFF.

This chain joins TRBV2 and TRBJ2-6; as DNA is missing, the TRBD2 call by TCRdb cannot be tested. The germline V gene has CDR1 SNHLY and CDR2 FYNNEI. CDR3 length: 15 residues. This CDR3 reads CASARVGGGANVLTF.

This chain links TRBV24-1 with TRBJ2-1; as DNA is missing, the TRBD2 call by TCRdb cannot be tested. The CDR3 is 14 residues long. The germline CDR1 and CDR2 sequences are KGHDR and SFDVKD. The CDR3 sequence: CATSDLTSVDEQFF.

This chain links TRBV20-1 with TRBJ2-2; without DNA, the TCRdb call of TRBD1 cannot be checked. Germline CDR1 DFQATT, CDR2 SNEGSKA (reference sequence). CDR3 length equals 15 residues. CDR3 loop: CSAESGGRATGELFF.

The chain couples TRBV7-2 to TRBJ2-1; the D call from TCRdb, TRBD1, cannot be confirmed without DNA. The CDR3 consists of 17 residues. The germline CDR1 and CDR2 sequences are SGHTA and FQGNSA. Here the CDR3 reads CASSKGVRGLGVYEQFF.

The V gene is TRBV10-3, the J gene TRBJ2-7; absent DNA, TCRdb's TRBD1 call cannot be checked. The CDR3 length is 13 residues. The germline gives CDR1 ENHRY, CDR2 SYGVKD. CDR3 residues: CAISESAQGRQYF.

The rearrangement links TRBV4-1 to TRBJ2-7. CDR1 is MGHRA, CDR2 YSYEKL, per germline. The CDR3 contains 15 residues. The CDR3: CASSRGLAAGYEQYF.

This rearrangement joins TRBV5-1 to TRBJ2-1; checking the TCRdb D call of TRBD1 is not possible without DNA. The CDR3 spans 15 residues. Germline CDR1 is SGHRS and CDR2 is YFSETQ. This CDR3 is CASSPLQGGYNEQFF.

The chain carries TRBV27 and TRBJ1-2; the D call from TCRdb, TRBD1, cannot be confirmed without DNA. This CDR3 is 13 amino acids long. Per germline, CDR1 MNHEY and CDR2 SMNVEV (reference sequence). CDR3 residues: CASKRDRIYGYTF.

The chain combines TRBV5-1 with TRBJ2-5. The CDR3 covers 14 residues. The germline CDR1 and CDR2 sequences are SGHRS and YFSETQ. The CDR3 spells CASSLRSNGETQYF. Full variable domain (missing parts from reference TRBV5-1 and TRBJ2-5): KAGVTQTPRYLIKTRGQQVTLSCSPISGHRSVSWYQQTPGQGLQFLFEYFSETQRNKGNFPGRFSGRQFSNSRSEMNVSTLELGDSALYLCASSLRSNGETQYFGPGTRLLVL.

The CDR3 loop reads CAISESKGQVSLELFF. This chain links TRBV10-3 with TRBJ2-2; without DNA, the TCRdb call of TRBD1 cannot be checked. The CDR3 is 16 amino acids. In germline, CDR1 is ENHRY, CDR2 SYGVKD.

The chain carries TRBV10-2 and TRBJ1-2. CDR1 WSHSY and CDR2 SAAADI come from the germline V gene. This CDR3 contains 13 residues. The CDR3 here is CASTQTLGYGYTF.

This rearrangement joins TRBV5-1 to TRBJ2-3; lacking DNA, the TRBD2 call made by TCRdb goes unchecked. The CDR3 runs 16 residues. In germline, CDR1 is SGHRS, CDR2 YFSETQ. The CDR3 spells CASSLVGDPSTDTQYF.

The chain has TRBV5-1 and TRBJ2-1. This CDR3 comprises 11 residues. In germline, CDR1 is SGHRS, CDR2 YFSETQ. Here the CDR3 reads CASATGGEQFF. The whole variable domain, filled in from reference TRBV5-1 and TRBJ2-1, reads KAGVTQTPRYLIKTRGQQVTLSCSPISGHRSVSWYQQTPGQGLQFLFEYFSETQRNKGNFPGRFSGRQFSNSRSEMNVSTLELGDSALYLCASATGGEQFFGPGTRLTVL.